This T cell receptor beta chain was recorded in a study of cytomegalovirus exposure and HLA in healthy donors (dated by TCRdb to 2017 to 2019). In terms of the full investigation: According to an earlier analysis of 587 of the donors, 150 million to 200 million T cells yielded over 90 million unique TCR beta sequences and about 300 Gb of sequence data. A separate validation cohort of roughly 110 different subjects was used in addition to the roughly 700-subject first cohort. Typing coverage differed by locus: A, B, C, DRB1 and DQB1 were typed in roughly 629-640 donors, DQA1 in roughly 500, DPA1 in over 600, and DPB1 in approximately 450. Donor age, sex, ethnicity and CMV serostatus were compiled alongside the repertoire data. An early release that covered some 630 HLA-typed donors contained 250 to 350 gigabases of sequencing data and some 87 million unique TCR sequences. Among some 400 genotyped donors of the cohort, an average of around 240,000 unique TCR beta nucleotide sequences were sequenced per donor, approximately 20% of them non-productive. High-throughput TCR immunosequencing, statistical association of individual TCRs with disease status, and machine learning were combined to predict cytomegalovirus infection status. Class I and class II HLA loci were covered by the typing at four-digit resolution. To study patterns of TCR occurrence, a later analysis re-analyzed previously published TCR beta repertoires from 650 to 750 donors and added high-resolution HLA genotyping. Rather than using new phenotypic data, the later analysis identified candidate immune exposures from TCR beta sequences and from how often those sequences occurred across donors. To decide whether each TCR beta V gene segment behaved as functional or pseudogenic, an earlier analysis of some 540 of the donors relied on high-throughput TCR beta sequencing. A later genetic analysis used genome-wide SNP genotypes for about three fifths of the roughly 700 donors, treating that subset as a discovery cohort. Every repertoire in the discovery cohort had been generated on one and the same sequencing platform. The study aimed to test whether cataloging public T cell receptors could reveal signatures of past pathogen exposure. The study profiled the T cell repertoires of 500 to 800 subjects by immunosequencing and related them to cytomegalovirus serostatus. Among the approximately 430 genotyped donors, roughly 80% belonged to the genetic ancestry cluster associated with self-reported Caucasian donors. Five DR-DQ haplotypes were handled as single units for association and clustering, since linkage in the cohort was strong.

Broad study findings and their caveats: Most TCR sequences were observed very rarely across donors, whereas some public TCRs were present in many individuals. A group of highly shared sequence variants was considered likely to be a technical artifact of the sequencing pipeline. A total of some 180 TCR beta chains were listed by the study as associated with cytomegalovirus. In a later analysis, TCR association rates were found to vary across HLA loci, with the most associated TCRs seen for DRB1 alleles and the fewest for HLA-C alleles. A later analysis reported that several top co-occurrence clusters appeared linked to parvovirus B19, influenza, CMV and Epstein-Barr virus. A few of the identified cytomegalovirus-associated TCR beta chains were confirmed in vitro to be specific for cytomegalovirus antigens. Because the 87-base-pair reads could not distinguish some IMGT-functional V segments, including TRBV6-2 and TRBV6-3, those segments were excluded. Assigning TCR associations to individual alleles was difficult when HLA alleles, especially DR and DQ, strongly co-occurred. Because counts were too low, seventeen rarely observed V segments, including chromosome 9 orphons, were excluded from the earlier analysis of some 540 of the donors. A further reported finding was that TCR beta sequences accurately predicted the HLA-A and HLA-B alleles for most subjects in the first cohort. Compared with equally common non-associated chains, HLA-associated TCR beta chains in a later analysis were more clonally expanded and had lower generation probabilities. Cytomegalovirus status was reported to be diagnosed by the classifier with high specificity and sensitivity in both the original and validation cohorts. HLA typing was unavailable for some donors at each locus, so association tests used only the typed subset. A later genetic analysis reported fewer N-insertions in productive TCRs among donors in an Asian-associated ancestry cluster than the roughly 620-donor mean. An association between a missense DCLRE1C variant and V-gene and J-gene trimming of TCR beta chains was found in a later genetic analysis and replicated in an independent cohort. This cohort had only TCR beta chains sequenced, and the lack of alpha or paired-chain data limited which features could be detected. A later analysis associated 15,000 to 20,000 TCR beta sequences with specific HLA alleles at a false discovery rate of 0.05. The only immune exposure information available for the cohort was CMV serostatus. In a later analysis, most CMV-associated TCR beta chains were found to appear HLA-restricted, with HLA associations seemingly driven largely by CMV exposure. In an earlier analysis of over 550 of the donors, most TCR beta V segments were observed in productive rearrangements about 87% or about 30% of the time, broadly matching IMGT annotations. Presence/absence analyses assumed roughly uniform sequencing depth across donors, an assumption that may not hold. According to the authors, the approach could potentially be generalized to other disease states and immunological phenotypes. Linkage disequilibrium might explain the correlated functional status among segregating V segments, but an unknown experimental factor could not be ruled out.

Trimming takes 5 bases off V and 6 bases off J; junction bases not matched to a gene: 8. Reading from cysteine to phenylalanine, the CDR3 counts 14 amino acids. Just CDR3 DNA is preserved here, 42 bases in frame from base 1. The germline V gene gives CDR1 as MNHEY and CDR2 as SVGAGI. Comments on this clone: This clone's antigen is unknown. No base quality values were provided; no much bigger clone lies one nucleotide off.

In total, 500 to 700 healthy bone marrow donors made up the cohort. All cohort members were sampled while nominally healthy, although unrecorded immune exposures were likely present. The donor tested CMV seronegative, placing the donor among the 350 to 400 seronegative members of the cohort. Every donor gave a peripheral blood sample, and the peripheral blood mononuclear cells from that sample were used for TCR beta sequencing. The Qiagen DNeasy Blood Extraction Kit was used to extract genomic DNA from the blood cell samples. The protocol used for the library was the immunoSEQ multiplex PCR assay. The multiplex PCR relied on a mix of 60 forward primers for TCR Vbeta segments and 13 reverse primers for TCR Jbeta segments. The CDR3 region of rearranged TCR beta genes was amplified from genomic DNA with a multiplex PCR assay. The amplified TCR beta libraries were sequenced on the Illumina HiSeq System as 87-base-pair reads. As for the authors' bioinformatics: Across the 670 or so repertoires, a later analysis counted some 81 million unique TCR beta chains, around 11 million of which were shared by at least two donors. Raw reads were error-corrected and collapsed into unique sequences by a nearest-neighbor algorithm in which closely related sequences were merged to remove PCR and sequencing errors. V, D and J gene segments were assigned by aligning CDR3 sequences to IMGT reference sequences. For a sequence to be retained, at least a six-nucleotide match to both a V gene segment and a J gene segment was required. A rearrangement counted as productive if the CDR3 had no stop codons and remained in frame with V and J, and every other rearrangement counted as non-productive. CDR3 was defined according to IMGT convention as the region running from the second conserved V-encoded cysteine to the conserved J-encoded phenylalanine. Sequences without an unambiguous match to a single V gene segment were excluded from the earlier analysis of over 500 of the donors. In an earlier analysis of almost 600 of the donors, a V segment was called functional when productive rearrangements were above 56.7%, and segregating when the standard deviation between donors exceeded 5%. To diagnose cytomegalovirus status from the catalog of TCR beta chain sequences, a statistical classification framework was built. A later analysis assigned V and J genes by comparing TCR nucleotide sequences with IMGT/GENE-DB human TR gene sequences. In a later analysis, CDR3 sequences and most-parsimonious VDJ recombination scenarios were assigned using the TCRdist pipeline. In a later analysis, each TCR beta chain was defined by its CDR3 amino acid sequence together with its V-gene family, and reads lacking a unique V-gene family were excluded. As a way to deal with suspected cross-contamination and a sequencing artifact, a later analysis dropped 450 to 700 nucleotide sequences that were highly shared and had low generation probability. In a later analysis, a clonal expansion index for each public chain was calculated from normalized within-repertoire ranks of inferred template counts. Generation probabilities in a later analysis came from a VDJ recombination model fitted to out-of-frame rearrangements, and those results were checked against IGoR. A later analysis scored TCR-TCR, TCR-HLA and TCR-CMV co-occurrence with hypergeometric tests, applying a repertoire-size bias correction to TCR pairs. To estimate false discovery rates, a later analysis permuted the HLA or CMV assignments 20 times. In a later analysis, co-occurring TCRs were grouped with DBSCAN, and TCRdist sequence similarity was added when clustering was performed within HLA-allele-positive subsets. Co-occurrence clustering excluded repertoires with fewer than 30,000 or more than 120,000 public chains, plus five with anomalous nucleotide sharing. Held by TCRdb, this immuneACCESS table contains in-frame sequences only and omits some clones. Under half of the omission traces to an unresolved V gene where checked; the cause of the rest is unknown. That table is the source of V, J and clone size, and D and trimming were worked out from the DNA. The sample table holds 130,000 or so clones, of which over 70% were seen once. Less than 2% of the sample is taken by the ten largest.

The chain is assembled from TRBV6-5 and TRBJ1-1, and TRBD1 matches 8 of the central bases. This clonotype was obtained from a woman between 18 and 29 years old in good health and CMV-seronegative. The sequenced sample consisted of PBMCs. The encoded CDR3 is CASSLGQGTPEAFF. The DNA sequence reads TGTGCCAGCAGTCTTGGACAGGGTACCCCTGAAGCTTTCTTT.